This T cell receptor (beta chain) was observed in a study of graft-versus-host responses after intestinal transplantation. TCRdb keeps only in-frame clones here, not all; method: immunoSEQ multiplex PCR. The sample lists 5,500 or so clones, just over 25% seen once, with 3% to 4% in the top ten. Findings and caveats of the study: Declining HvG levels early post-transplant were linked to peak circulating GvH clone levels.

Co-plating was performed using about 200,000 CFSE-labeled responder cells and about 200,000 irradiated, violet-dye-labeled stimulator cells. Sorted after the reaction were proliferating CFSE-low CD3+CD4+ and CD3+CD8+ responders. In its sample, this clone was seen a few times. This specimen consisted of alloreactive CD4+ T cells from a mixed lymphocyte reaction culture, obtained before transplantation. Subset noted: CFSE-low proliferating T cells sorted from approximately 6-day pre-transplant mixed lymphocyte reaction (GvH or HvG direction). This clonotype originated in a human patient who was an organ donor for intestinal transplantation.

The CDR3 loop reads CASSLALARREQYF. Here the CDR3 DNA reads TGTGCCAGCAGCTTAGCGCTCGCCCGTAGAGAGCAGTACTTC. This chain uses TRBV7-4 with TRBJ2-7; D is undetermined. Germline V gene sequence: CDR1 SGHVT, CDR2 SQSDAQ. The CDR3 covers 14 residues. V lost 0 bases and J 7 bases, leaving 13 bases between the germline ends.